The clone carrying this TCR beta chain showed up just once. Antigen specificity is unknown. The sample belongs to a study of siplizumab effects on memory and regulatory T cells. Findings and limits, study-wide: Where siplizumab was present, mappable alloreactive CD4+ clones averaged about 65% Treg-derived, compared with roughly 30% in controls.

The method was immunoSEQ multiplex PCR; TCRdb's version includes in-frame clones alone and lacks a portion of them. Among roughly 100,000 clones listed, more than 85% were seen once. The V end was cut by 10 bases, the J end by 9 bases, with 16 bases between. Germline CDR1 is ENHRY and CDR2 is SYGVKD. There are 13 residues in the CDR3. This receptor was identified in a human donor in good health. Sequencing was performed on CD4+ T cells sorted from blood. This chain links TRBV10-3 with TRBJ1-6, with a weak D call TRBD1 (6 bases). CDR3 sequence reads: CARRQDVRSPLHF. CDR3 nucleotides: TGTGCCAGAAGACAGGACGTTCGTTCACCCCTCCACTTT.